Shown below are 26 T cell receptor beta chains from a single sample sequenced in a study of cytomegalovirus exposure and HLA in healthy donors. 13 Jbeta primers and 60 Vbeta primers were used for the PCR. Produced via immunoSEQ multiplex PCR; TCRdb's table is partial and in-frame only. The sample lists 200,000 to 250,000 clones; around four fifths were seen once. Sequencing was carried out using PBMCs. The receptors shown here come from a boy aged 10-17 years in good health and CMV-seronegative.

This chain links TRBV5-4 with TRBJ2-7, with 7 positions matching TRBD2. The CDR3 spans 14 residues. CDR1 is SGHNT and CDR2 is YYREEE in the germline V gene (reference sequence). Losses at the gene ends were 4 bases for V and 3 bases for J; bases not matched to a gene: 7. CDR3 region: CASSDGTTFYEQYF. The CDR3 DNA reads TGTGCCAGCAGCGACGGGACTACTTTCTACGAGCAGTACTTC.

J is TRBJ2-1 and V is TRBV6-1, with a tentative D call TRBD2 (8 bases). The CDR3 has 14 amino acids. Trimming cost V 3 bases and J 9 bases, with 15 bases left between them. Looked up from germline, CDR1 is MNHNS and CDR2 is SASEGT. The CDR3 sequence is CASSEGLGGPEQFF. The DNA of the CDR3 is TGTGCCAGCAGTGAGGGACTAGGGGGCCCTGAGCAGTTCTTC.

The sample holds one count of this clone. In nucleotides, the CDR3 is TGTGCCAGCAGTGAAGCGGTGTCCGGTCCGCTCTCTGGAAACACCATATATTTT. Translated: CASSEAVSGPLSGNTIYF. This rearrangement joins TRBV2 to TRBJ1-3; D remains unclear. The V end was cut by 0 bases, the J end by 0 bases, with 15 bases between. The CDR3 is made up of 18 amino acids. Per the germline V gene, CDR1 is SNHLY and CDR2 is FYNNEI.

The chain combines TRBV7-2 with TRBJ1-1; D is unresolved. V lost 4 bases and J lost 3, with 9 bases in between. CDR1 is SGHTA, CDR2 FQGNSA, per germline. This CDR3 spans 13 amino acids. CDR3 nucleotide sequence: TGTGCCAGCAGCTCGCAGGCTTACACTGAAGCTTTCTTT. This gives the protein CASSSQAYTEAFF.

In nucleotides, the CDR3 is TGTGCCGTAGAGGAAGGGGCCTATGGCTACACCTTC. Translated: CAVEEGAYGYTF. J is TRBJ1-2 and V is TRBV6-5; D possibly corresponds to TRBD1 (5 bases). In germline, CDR1 is MNHEY, CDR2 SVGAGI. Trimming removed 11 bases from V and 4 bases from J, with 14 bases in between. This CDR3 has 12 amino acids.

The chain carries TRBV7-9 and TRBJ2-7, with a possible D match to TRBD1 (6 bases). The CDR3 has 16 residues. V gave up 4 bases and J gave up 4 bases, with 20 bases separating them. The germline CDR1 and CDR2 sequences are SEHNR and FQNEAQ (reference sequence). The DNA of the CDR3 is TGTGCCAGCAGCTCGTACGGAACAGGGTTGAGGTACGAGCAGTACTTC. This codes for CASSSYGTGLRYEQYF.

J is TRBJ1-2 and V is TRBV7-2, with 8 nucleotides matching TRBD1. The CDR3 extends over 15 amino acids. Per the germline V gene, CDR1 is SGHTA and CDR2 is FQGNSA. The J segment lost 7 bases and the V segment lost 1 base, leaving 8 bases of the junction unmatched. For the CDR3, the DNA is TGTGCCAGCAGCTTAGGAGGGGCAGGGGGCTGTGGCTACACCTTC. It specifies CASSLGGAGGCGYTF.

This chain joins TRBV29-1 and TRBJ1-4; D call uncertain. The CDR3 length is 13 residues. Germline V CDR1 and CDR2: SQVTM, ANQGSEA. Trimming stripped 4 bases from V and 4 bases from J, with 10 bases between. The CDR3 nucleotides are TGCAGCGTTGGGGGTGGACTTAATGAAAAACTGTTTTTT. Its translation is CSVGGGLNEKLFF.

V is TRBV5-5 and J is TRBJ1-1; 9 bases are shared with TRBD1. The CDR3 totals 15 residues. Germline CDR1 SGHKS, CDR2 YYEKEE (reference sequence). The V and J ends lost 4 bases and 5 bases, in that order; junction bases with no gene match: 9. The CDR3 sequence is CASSPGGTGRTEAFF. In nucleotides, the CDR3 is TGTGCCAGCAGCCCGGGGGGGACAGGGAGAACTGAAGCTTTCTTT.

This clone has more than one count but fewer than ten. V usage is TRBV19 and J usage is TRBJ2-3; TRBD2 matches 16 bases. This CDR3 has 17 amino acids. V shed 8 bases and J 4 bases; nucleotides not matched to a gene: 9. Per germline, CDR1 LNHDA and CDR2 SQIVND (reference sequence). In DNA, the CDR3 is TGTGCCAGTTCCCCGGGACTAGCGGGGGGGCCCTCAGATACGCAGTATTTT. This gives the protein CASSPGLAGGPSDTQYF.

This clone was counted a single time. This chain connects TRBV9 to TRBJ2-5; 8 bases map to TRBD2. After removal of 4 bases from V and 3 bases from J, the junction contained 11 bases not matched to a gene. The CDR3 totals 16 residues. Germline V gene sequence: CDR1 SGDLS, CDR2 YYNGEE. The CDR3 DNA reads TGTGCCAGCAGCTCCCCAGGGGAGGGACTAGAAGAGACCCAGTACTTC. Its translation is CASSSPGEGLEETQYF.

This clone was recorded only once. The V and J genes are TRBV7-6 and TRBJ2-5; 11 bases map to TRBD2. Germline V gene data show CDR1 as SGHVS and CDR2 as FNYEAQ. V was pared by 1 base and J by 0 bases, with 1 base of the junction left unmatched. CDR3 length equals 16 residues. As DNA, the CDR3 is TGTGCCAGCAGCTTAGAACTAGCGGGGGACCAAGAGACCCAGTACTTC. The encoded protein is CASSLELAGDQETQYF.

Remarks on this clone: An end of the junction does not agree with germline; a read error may underlie this. V is TRBV7-7 and J is TRBJ2-3, with 8 bases aligning to TRBD1. The CDR3 runs 15 residues. CDR1 and CDR2 from the germline V gene are SSHAT and FNYEAQ (reference sequence). CDR3: CASSKGQVYSDTQYF. The CDR3 nucleotides read TGTGCTAGCAGCAAGGGACAGGTGTATTCAGATACGCAGTATTTT.

This clone was detected only a few times. Additional DNA sequences in this sample encode the identical CDR3. This rearrangement joins TRBV6-4 to TRBJ2-1; TRBD2 agrees at 10 bases. The CDR3 is 14 amino acids. V dropped 2 bases and J dropped 6; count of bases not matched to a gene: 1. Germline CDR1 reads MRHNA; CDR2 reads SNTAGT. The CDR3 region has the DNA TGTGCCAGCAGTGACAGCGGGGGGGCCAATGAGCAGTTCTTC. It translates to CASSDSGGANEQFF.

V gene TRBV6-1 combines with J gene TRBJ1-1, with D tentatively TRBD1 (5 bases). V was clipped by 3 bases and J by 7 bases, with 6 bases between them. CDR3 size: 11 residues. Per the germline V gene, CDR1 is MNHNS and CDR2 is SASEGT. The CDR3 coding sequence is TGTGCCAGCAGTGAGCAGGGTGAAGCTTTCTTT. Protein sequence: CASSEQGEAFF.

About this clone itself: One end of the junction varies from germline; a read error may be responsible. The J gene is TRBJ1-2, the V gene TRBV4-2; TRBD1 matches at 12 bases. From germline, CDR1 is LGHNA and CDR2 YNFKEQ. This CDR3 is built from 13 residues. The CDR3 DNA sequence: TGTGCCAGCAGCCAGTCCGGGACAGGGGGCGAGGGCTTC. It translates to CASSQSGTGGEGF.

The chain joins TRBV30 to TRBJ1-2; D possibly corresponds to TRBD1 (5 bases). The germline CDR1 and CDR2 sequences are GTSNPN and SVGIG (reference sequence). V was shortened by 0 bases and J by 7 bases, with 9 bases between the two germline ends. The length of the CDR3 is 12 residues. CDR3 loop: CAWSVVGGGYTF. The CDR3 region has the DNA TGTGCCTGGAGTGTAGTCGGGGGTGGCTACACCTTC.

The genes are TRBV6-1 and TRBJ2-6; unclear D gene. The CDR3 contains 17 residues. V lost 2 bases to trimming and J lost 1 base, with 12 bases between them. Germline CDR1 is MNHNS and CDR2 is SASEGT. This chain's CDR3 is CASSEPGLWSGANVLTF. The CDR3 bases are TGTGCCAGCAGTGAACCAGGCTTATGGTCTGGGGCCAACGTCCTGACTTTC.

This sequence joins TRBV7-2 and TRBJ1-2; D not certain. V gave up 6 bases and J gave up 2 bases, with 4 bases separating them. Germline-derived CDR1 and CDR2 are SGHTA and FQGNSA. The CDR3 consists of 11 residues. The CDR3 bases are TGTGCCAGCAGTAGAAACTATGGCTACACCTTC. The encoded protein is CASSRNYGYTF.

This clone appeared a few times. V is TRBV30 and J is TRBJ2-7; D is unclear. The CDR3 is made up of 12 amino acids. Germline CDR1 and CDR2: GTSNPN and SVGIG (reference sequence). V lost 5 bases and J lost 0, with 8 bases in between. CDR3 DNA sequence: TGTGCCTGGCAACACAGCTCCTACGAGCAGTACTTC. Protein: CAWQHSSYEQYF.

This chain links TRBV7-6 with TRBJ2-1; TRBD1 matches 7 bases. CDR3 length equals 13 residues. After removal of 5 bases from V and 4 bases from J, the junction contained 2 bases not matched to a gene. Looked up from germline, CDR1 is SGHVS and CDR2 is FNYEAQ. CDR3 in amino acids: CASSQGQYNEQFF. The CDR3 DNA follows: TGTGCCAGCAGCCAGGGACAGTACAATGAGCAGTTCTTC.

The chain links TRBV2 to TRBJ2-3, with TRBD1 matching over 9 bases. Per germline, CDR1 SNHLY and CDR2 FYNNEI. Unmatched junction bases numbered 3, after V lost 5 bases and J lost 6 bases. There are 13 residues in the CDR3. CDR3 loop: CASSKQGADTQYF. The CDR3, as DNA: TGTGCCAGCAGTAAACAGGGGGCGGATACGCAGTATTTT.

The chain combines TRBV27 with TRBJ2-1; D perhaps matches TRBD1 (5 bases). CDR3 length: 14 residues. The germline CDR1 and CDR2 sequences are MNHEY and SMNVEV (reference sequence). Trimming took off 5 bases at V and 3 bases at J, with 11 bases between the two ends. CDR3 nucleotide sequence: TGTGCCAGCAGTCTACAGACAGTCTACAATGAGCAGTTCTTC. Translation: CASSLQTVYNEQFF.

This clone was seen only once. V gene TRBV27 combines with J gene TRBJ2-7; 12 bases are a match to TRBD2. Germline loops: CDR1 MNHEY, CDR2 SMNVEV (reference sequence). CDR3 length: 16 amino acids. After removal of 6 bases from V and 3 bases from J, the junction contained 9 bases not matched to a gene. The DNA for the CDR3 is TGTGCCAGCAGCCCCCTAGCGGGGGGGCGGCTCTACGAGCAGTACTTC. Translation gives CASSPLAGGRLYEQYF.

J is TRBJ1-2 and V is TRBV5-4; 7 bases map to TRBD1. The CDR3 extends over 15 amino acids. Germline values: CDR1 SGHNT, CDR2 YYREEE (reference sequence). J gave up 4 bases and V 4 bases, and 10 bases lay outside the gene matches. In DNA form, the CDR3 reads TGTGCCAGCAGCCCGAGACAGGGAACAATCTATGGCTACACCTTC. It translates to CASSPRQGTIYGYTF.

This chain links TRBV7-2 with TRBJ2-7; possible D gene TRBD1, 6 bases. This CDR3 is built from 15 residues. CDR1 is SGHTA, CDR2 FQGNSA, per germline. The V and J ends lost 4 bases and 6 bases respectively, with 19 bases between them. CDR3 sequence reads: CASSSPGENSGEQYF. The CDR3 DNA reads as TGTGCCAGCAGCTCTCCAGGGGAGAATTCGGGCGAGCAGTACTTC.